This T cell receptor beta chain was recorded in a study of radiotherapy plus CTLA-4 blockade in lung cancer. About the study: Objective response was observed in roughly 20% of patients, and disease control in roughly 30%. Whole-study findings and limits: Tumor-derived TCR clones expanded in blood after radiotherapy plus ipilimumab.

Concerning this clone itself: The antigen is unknown.

TCRdb's copy holds only in-frame clones and misses some; the assay was immunoSEQ multiplex PCR. Of some 64,000 clones listed, approximately 80% are singletons. Trimming cost V 5 bases and J 0 bases, with 10 bases left between them. The germline CDR1 and CDR2 sequences are LNHDA and SQIVND (reference sequence). This CDR3 contains 14 residues. The receptor comes from a human donor with non-small cell lung cancer who had a complete response to radiotherapy plus ipilimumab. The sequencing here drew on peripheral blood, taken from a patient treated with radiotherapy plus ipilimumab. The chain links TRBV19 to TRBJ1-1; no clear D. The CDR3 region has the DNA TGTGCCAGTAGTTCCGGACGGCTGAACACTGAAGCTTTCTTT. This encodes CASSSGRLNTEAFF.